The clone carrying this TCR beta chain was recorded many times. The V gene end was trimmed by 5 bases and the J gene end by 0 bases; junction bases not matched to a gene: 7. The CDR3 covers 16 residues. Germline V gene data show CDR1 as SEHNR and CDR2 as FQNEAQ (reference sequence). The sample belongs to a study of T cells after yellow fever vaccination. In the study overall: Low-cell-number fractions underwent preparation using SMART-Seq v4 Ultra Low Input.

Using its own MiXCR run on the 5' RACE reads, TCRdb lists one record per CDR3 protein. The table includes 250,000 to 400,000 distinct CDR3 sequences, about 4% detected once. Here the sequenced sample was PBMCs, taken 5 days after the yellow fever booster vaccination. The V and J genes are TRBV7-9 and TRBJ2-3, with 8 bases identical to TRBD2. The sequence was collected from a man aged 18 to 29 who received the YFV17D yellow fever vaccine. The CDR3 region is CASSQPTSASTDTQYF. CDR3 sequence (DNA): TGTGCCAGCAGCCAACCGACTAGCGCTAGCACAGATACGCAGTATTTT.